The 16 T cell receptor beta chains below come from one sample, sequenced in a study of blood T cell repertoires in COVID-19. The method was immunoSEQ multiplex PCR; TCRdb's version includes in-frame clones alone and lacks a portion of them. The top ten hold approximately 28% of the sample, which has some 77,000 clones, about 86% seen once. The sample comprised peripheral blood. These receptor sequences come from a man between 65 and 85 years old with acute or convalescent COVID-19.

This clone came up a few times. The rearrangement joins TRBV7-3 to TRBJ2-1; a possible D gene is TRBD2 (5 bases). CDR1 and CDR2 from the germline V gene are SGHTA and FQGTGA. Trimming left V 0 bases short and J 0 bases short, with 6 bases between. This CDR3 has 15 residues. The DNA for the CDR3 is TGTGCCAGCAGCTTAACTACTAGCTCCTACAATGAGCAGTTCTTC. As protein: CASSLTTSSYNEQFF.

The gene calls are TRBV7-9 and TRBJ1-2; TRBD1 agrees at 8 bases. The junction had 11 bases not matched to a gene; V was cut back by 6 bases and J by 5 bases. Looked up from germline, CDR1 is SEHNR and CDR2 is FQNEAQ (reference sequence). CDR3 length: 15 residues. DNA for the CDR3: TGTGCCAGCAGTCAAGGACAGGGCCCTTTGTATGGCTACACCTTC. Its translation: CASSQGQGPLYGYTF.

This chain uses TRBV29-1 with TRBJ2-3; 11 positions agree with TRBD2. CDR1 is SQVTM and CDR2 is ANQGSEA in the germline V gene. V shed 6 bases, J shed 5 bases, and the junction held 7 bases outside the gene matches. The CDR3 sequence is 14 residues long. The CDR3 DNA follows: TGCAGCGTCGAGGGACTAGCGGTCCAAGATACGCAGTATTTT. Translated, it gives CSVEGLAVQDTQYF.

The chain joins TRBV18 to TRBJ2-6, with D perhaps TRBD1 (6 bases). There are 15 residues in the CDR3. Germline CDR1 and CDR2: KGHSH and LQKENI. V gave up 1 base and J gave up 2 bases, with 6 bases separating them. CDR3 DNA: TGTGCCAGCTCACCACAGGGGGCTGGGGCCAACGTCCTGACTTTC. This sequence encodes CASSPQGAGANVLTF.

This clone is termed medium-sized. The chain couples TRBV30 to TRBJ2-7; TRBD2 matches 7 bases. The CDR3 is made up of 15 amino acids. CDR1 and CDR2 (germline): GTSNPN, SVGIG (reference sequence). Germline trimming cut 3 bases from V and 0 bases from J; bases unmatched to any gene: 8. The CDR3 spells CAWRDGRFSSYEQYF. CDR3 coding DNA: TGTGCCTGGAGGGACGGGAGGTTCAGCTCCTACGAGCAGTACTTC.

The V and J genes are TRBV25-1 and TRBJ1-3; D perhaps matches TRBD1 (6 bases). Trimming cost V 3 bases and J 2 bases, with 17 bases left between them. CDR1 and CDR2 (germline): MGHDK, SYGVNS. The length of the CDR3 is 17 residues. The CDR3: CASSDLQGPGAGNTIYF. For the CDR3, the DNA is TGTGCCAGCAGTGATTTACAGGGTCCCGGCGCTGGAAACACCATATATTTT.

This clone has more than one count but fewer than ten. The V gene is TRBV9, the J gene TRBJ2-7; 10 nucleotides line up with TRBD1. CDR1 is SGDLS, CDR2 YYNGEE, per germline. Trimming removed 0 bases from V and 4 bases from J; junction bases left unmatched: 1. The CDR3 is 14 amino acids. CDR3 residues: CASSVGDRGYEQYF. The CDR3 DNA is TGTGCCAGCAGCGTAGGGGACAGGGGATACGAGCAGTACTTC.

J is TRBJ1-5 and V is TRBV30; possibly TRBD1 for D (5 bases). V was cut by 1 base and J by 6 bases, with 10 bases left in between. The CDR3 extends over 13 amino acids. Germline assignment: CDR1 GTSNPN and CDR2 SVGIG (reference sequence). CDR3 residues: CAWSGQTSQPQHF. CDR3 nucleotides: TGTGCCTGGAGTGGACAGACCAGTCAGCCCCAGCATTTT.

The V call is TRBV30, the J call TRBJ1-1; the match to TRBD1 covers 9 bases. The CDR3 extends over 17 amino acids. V trimming: 6 bases; J trimming: 0 bases; junction bases outside the gene matches: 14. The germline V gene encodes CDR1 GTSNPN and CDR2 SVGIG (reference sequence). In DNA form, the CDR3 reads TGTGCCTGTGAGGCAGCAAAGGACAGGGGCCTGAACACTGAAGCTTTCTTT. Amino acids: CACEAAKDRGLNTEAFF.

Only one count was recorded for this clone. The J gene is TRBJ2-6, the V gene TRBV5-8; 9 nucleotides line up with TRBD1. The CDR3 spans 19 residues. Germline CDR1 reads SGHTS; CDR2 reads YDEGEE. Trimming cost V 5 bases and J 2 bases; bases outside gene matches: 14. The CDR3 coding sequence is TGTGCCAGCAGGACCGGGGGGAACAGGGGGCTGACTGGGGCCAACGTCCTGACTTTC. Its protein product is CASRTGGNRGLTGANVLTF.

The rearrangement links TRBV15 to TRBJ2-1, with 8 bases lining up with TRBD2. The J segment lost 1 base and the V segment lost 1 base, leaving 6 bases of the junction unmatched. Germline V gives CDR1 LNHNV, CDR2 YYDKDF (reference sequence). The CDR3 is 17 residues long. The CDR3 DNA is TGTGCCACCAGCAGAGTGTTCACTAGCGGTTCCTACAATGAGCAGTTCTTC. Its translation: CATSRVFTSGSYNEQFF.

V usage is TRBV4-1 and J usage is TRBJ2-7; 10 bases agree with TRBD1. Trimming at V came to 1 base and at J to 5 bases, leaving 5 bases not matched to a gene. Germline CDR1 MGHRA, CDR2 YSYEKL. The CDR3 is made up of 15 amino acids. CDR3 sequence: CASSQADRGLDEQYF. In DNA, the CDR3 is TGCGCCAGCAGCCAAGCGGACAGGGGGTTGGACGAGCAGTACTTC.

This clone was detected a few times. CDR3 bases: TGTGCCAGCAGCCAAGATGGTTCGGGCACAGATACGCAGTATTTT. This encodes CASSQDGSGTDTQYF. This chain links TRBV4-2 with TRBJ2-3; no firm D call. The germline V and J ends were trimmed by 0 bases and 1 base, with 8 bases remaining between them. The CDR3 totals 15 residues. Germline values: CDR1 LGHNA, CDR2 YNFKEQ.

The V call is TRBV20-1, the J call TRBJ2-1; D gene ambiguous. Germline V gene data show CDR1 as DFQATT and CDR2 as SNEGSKA (reference sequence). The length of the CDR3 is 10 residues. V shed 3 bases and J shed 9 bases, with 6 bases lying between them. The CDR3 sequence: CSASLREQFF. The CDR3 DNA reads TGCAGTGCTAGCTTGCGTGAGCAGTTCTTC.

The chain couples TRBV7-3 to TRBJ1-2; no reliable D call. In germline, CDR1 is SGHTA, CDR2 FQGTGA. Trimming stripped 5 bases from V and 4 bases from J, with 11 bases between. CDR3 length: 13 amino acids. CDR3 coding DNA: TGTGCCAGCAGCCCGGAGGGAGGCTATGGCTACACCTTC. Residues: CASSPEGGYGYTF.

The V call is TRBV24-1, the J call TRBJ2-7, with D perhaps TRBD1 (6 bases). V gave up 4 bases and J gave up 7 bases, with 19 bases separating them. This CDR3 is built from 15 residues. In germline, CDR1 is KGHDR, CDR2 SFDVKD. The CDR3: CATSDPGAPNLEQYF. As DNA, the CDR3 is TGTGCCACCAGTGACCCAGGGGCTCCTAACTTAGAGCAGTACTTC.